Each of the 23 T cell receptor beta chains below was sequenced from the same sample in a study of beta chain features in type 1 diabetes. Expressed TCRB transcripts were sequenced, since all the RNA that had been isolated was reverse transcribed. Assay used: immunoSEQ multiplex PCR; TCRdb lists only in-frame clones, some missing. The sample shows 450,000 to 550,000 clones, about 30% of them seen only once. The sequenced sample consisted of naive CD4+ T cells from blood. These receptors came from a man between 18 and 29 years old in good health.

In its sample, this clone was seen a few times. CDR3 sequence (DNA): TGTGCCTGGAGTGTATCACCCCGCACTGAAGCTTTCTTT. Its translation: CAWSVSPRTEAFF. The rearrangement uses TRBV30 and TRBJ1-1; D unresolved. Germline lookup yields CDR1 GTSNPN and CDR2 SVGIG (reference sequence). Trimming left V 0 bases short and J 4 bases short, with 9 bases between. The CDR3 has 13 amino acids. The full variable domain, completed using reference TRBV30 and TRBJ1-1, is SQTIHQWPATLVQPVGSPLSLECTVEGTSNPNLYWYRQAAGRGLQLLFYSVGIGQISSEVPQNLSASRPQDRQFILSSKKLLLSDSGFYLCAWSVSPRTEAFFGQGTRLTVV.

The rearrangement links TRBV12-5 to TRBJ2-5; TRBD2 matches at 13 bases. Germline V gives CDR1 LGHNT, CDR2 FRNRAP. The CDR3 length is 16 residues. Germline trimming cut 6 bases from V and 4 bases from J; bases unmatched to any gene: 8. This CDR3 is CASGRLGLAGAETQYF. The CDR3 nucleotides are TGTGCTAGTGGCCGCCTCGGACTAGCGGGAGCAGAGACCCAGTACTTC.

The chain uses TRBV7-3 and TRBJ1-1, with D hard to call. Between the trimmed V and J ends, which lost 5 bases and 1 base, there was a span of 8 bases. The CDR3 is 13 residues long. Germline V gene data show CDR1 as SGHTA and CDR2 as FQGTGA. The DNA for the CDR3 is TGTGCCAGCAGCCTACAGAGGAACACTGAAGCTTTCTTT. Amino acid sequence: CASSLQRNTEAFF.

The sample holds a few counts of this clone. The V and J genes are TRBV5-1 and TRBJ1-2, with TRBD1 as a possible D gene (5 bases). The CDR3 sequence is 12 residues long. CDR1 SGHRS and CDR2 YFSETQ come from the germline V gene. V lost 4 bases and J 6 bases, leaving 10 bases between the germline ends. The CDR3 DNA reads TGCGCCAGCAGCGAGACAGAGAATGGCTACACCTTC. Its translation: CASSETENGYTF.

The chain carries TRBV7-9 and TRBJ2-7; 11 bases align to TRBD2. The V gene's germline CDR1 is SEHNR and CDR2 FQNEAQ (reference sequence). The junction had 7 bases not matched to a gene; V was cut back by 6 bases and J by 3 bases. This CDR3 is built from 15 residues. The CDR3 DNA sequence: TGTGCCAGCAGTCCCGGGACTAGCGGACTCTACGAGCAGTACTTC. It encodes CASSPGTSGLYEQYF.

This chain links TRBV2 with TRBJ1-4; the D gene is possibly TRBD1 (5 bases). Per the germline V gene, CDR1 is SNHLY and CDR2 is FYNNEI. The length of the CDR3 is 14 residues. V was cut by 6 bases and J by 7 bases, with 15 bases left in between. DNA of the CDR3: TGTGCCAGCAGCTTCGGGACCAGCGGTGAAAAACTGTTTTTT. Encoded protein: CASSFGTSGEKLFF.

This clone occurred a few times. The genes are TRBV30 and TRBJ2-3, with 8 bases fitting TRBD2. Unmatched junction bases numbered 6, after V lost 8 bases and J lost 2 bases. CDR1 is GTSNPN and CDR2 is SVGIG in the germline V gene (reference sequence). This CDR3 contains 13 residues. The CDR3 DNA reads TGTGCCGGACTACTAGCGGTCACAGATACGCAGTATTTT. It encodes CAGLLAVTDTQYF. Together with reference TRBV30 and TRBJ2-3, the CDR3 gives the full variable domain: SQTIHQWPATLVQPVGSPLSLECTVEGTSNPNLYWYRQAAGRGLQLLFYSVGIGQISSEVPQNLSASRPQDRQFILSSKKLLLSDSGFYLCAGLLAVTDTQYFGPGTRLTVL.

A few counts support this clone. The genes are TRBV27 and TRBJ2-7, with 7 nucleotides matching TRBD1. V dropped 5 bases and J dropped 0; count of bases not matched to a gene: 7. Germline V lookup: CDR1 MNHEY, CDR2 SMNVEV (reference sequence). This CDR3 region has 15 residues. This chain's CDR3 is CASSKTGWSSYEQYF. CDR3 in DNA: TGTGCCAGCAGTAAGACAGGGTGGAGCTCCTACGAGCAGTACTTC.

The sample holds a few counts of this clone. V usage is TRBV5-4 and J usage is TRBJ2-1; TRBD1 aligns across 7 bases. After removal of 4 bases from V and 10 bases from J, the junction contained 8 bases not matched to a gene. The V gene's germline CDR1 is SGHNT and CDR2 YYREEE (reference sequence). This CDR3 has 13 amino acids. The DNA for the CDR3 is TGTGCCAGCAGCGTAGACAGGGTCGGGGAGCAGTTCTTC. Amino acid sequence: CASSVDRVGEQFF.

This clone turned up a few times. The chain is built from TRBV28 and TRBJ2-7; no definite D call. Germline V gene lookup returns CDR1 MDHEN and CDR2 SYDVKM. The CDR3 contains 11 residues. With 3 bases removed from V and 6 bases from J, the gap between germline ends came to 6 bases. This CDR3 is CASSLTSEQYF. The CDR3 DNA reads TGTGCCAGCAGTTTGACAAGCGAGCAGTACTTC.

CDR3 DNA sequence: TGCGCCAGCAGCCAAGATTTGATTCCGGTCGAGCAGTTCTTC. Protein product: CASSQDLIPVEQFF. The chain joins TRBV4-3 to TRBJ2-1; no clear D gene. The V gene lost 0 bases and the J gene lost 10 bases, with 13 bases spanning the gap. CDR3 length equals 14 residues. Per germline, CDR1 LGHNA and CDR2 YSLEER.

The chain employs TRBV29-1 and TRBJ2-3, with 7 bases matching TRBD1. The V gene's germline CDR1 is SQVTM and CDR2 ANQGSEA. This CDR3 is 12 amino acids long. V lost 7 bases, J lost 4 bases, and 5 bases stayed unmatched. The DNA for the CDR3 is TGCAGCGGCAGACAGGGCCCAGATACGCAGTATTTT. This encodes CSGRQGPDTQYF.

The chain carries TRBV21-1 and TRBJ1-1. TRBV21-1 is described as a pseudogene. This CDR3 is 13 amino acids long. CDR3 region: CASSTTENTEAFF. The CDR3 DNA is TGTGCCAGCAGCACAACCGAGAACACTGAAGCTTTCTTT.

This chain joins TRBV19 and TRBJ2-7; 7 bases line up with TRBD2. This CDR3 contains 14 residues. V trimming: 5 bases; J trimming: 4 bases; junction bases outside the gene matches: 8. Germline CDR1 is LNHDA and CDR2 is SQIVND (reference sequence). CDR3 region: CASSSGTTRYEQYF. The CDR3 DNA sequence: TGTGCCAGTAGTTCCGGGACTACTCGATACGAGCAGTACTTC. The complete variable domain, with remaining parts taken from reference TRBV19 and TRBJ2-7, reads DGGITQSPKYLFRKEGQNVTLSCEQNLNHDAMYWYRQDPGQGLRLIYYSQIVNDFQKGDIAEGYSVSREKKESFPLTVTSAQKNPTAFYLCASSSGTTRYEQYFGPGTRLTVT.

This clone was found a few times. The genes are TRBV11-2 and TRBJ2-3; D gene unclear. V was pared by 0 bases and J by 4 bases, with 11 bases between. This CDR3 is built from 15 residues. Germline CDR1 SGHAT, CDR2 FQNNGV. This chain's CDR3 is CASSLDWLVSDTQYF. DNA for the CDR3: TGTGCCAGCAGCTTAGATTGGTTAGTCTCAGATACGCAGTATTTT.

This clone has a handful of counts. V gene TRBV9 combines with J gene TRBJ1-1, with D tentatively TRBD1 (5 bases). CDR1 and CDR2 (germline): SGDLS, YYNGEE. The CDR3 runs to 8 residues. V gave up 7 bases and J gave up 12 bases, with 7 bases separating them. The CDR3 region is CASGGSFF. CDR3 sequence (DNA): TGTGCCAGCGGGGGTTCTTTCTTT. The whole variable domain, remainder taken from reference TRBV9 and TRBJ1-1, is DSGVTQTPKHLITATGQRVTLRCSPRSGDLSVYWYQQSLDQGLQFLIQYYNGEERAKGNILERFSAQQFPDLHSELNLSSLELGDSALYFCASGGSFFGQGTRLTVV.

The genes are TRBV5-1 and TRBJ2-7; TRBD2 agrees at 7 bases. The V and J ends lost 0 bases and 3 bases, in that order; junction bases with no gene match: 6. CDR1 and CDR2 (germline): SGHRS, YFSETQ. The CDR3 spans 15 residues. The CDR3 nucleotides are TGCGCCAGCAGCTTGGCAGCTAGCGGAGTCTACGAGCAGTACTTC. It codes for CASSLAASGVYEQYF.

Here the CDR3 reads CASSQAGLATNEKLFF. The CDR3, as DNA: TGCGCCAGCAGCCAAGCGGGGCTTGCAACTAATGAAAAACTGTTTTTT. This chain uses TRBV4-1 with TRBJ1-4, with a tentative D call TRBD1 (5 bases). The CDR3 consists of 16 residues. V was cut by 1 base and J by 0 bases, with 9 bases left in between. The germline gives CDR1 MGHRA, CDR2 YSYEKL.

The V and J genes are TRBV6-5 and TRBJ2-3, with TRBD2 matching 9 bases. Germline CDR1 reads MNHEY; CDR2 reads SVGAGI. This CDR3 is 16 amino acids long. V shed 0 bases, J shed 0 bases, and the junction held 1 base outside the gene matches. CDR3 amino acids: CASSYSSGSSTDTQYF. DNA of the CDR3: TGTGCCAGCAGTTACTCTAGCGGGAGTAGCACAGATACGCAGTATTTT.

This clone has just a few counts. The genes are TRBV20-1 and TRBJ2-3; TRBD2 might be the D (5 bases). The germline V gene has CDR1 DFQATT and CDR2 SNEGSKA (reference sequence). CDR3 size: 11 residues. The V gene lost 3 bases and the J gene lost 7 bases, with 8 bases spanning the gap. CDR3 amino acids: CSASAGNTQYF. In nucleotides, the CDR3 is TGCAGTGCTAGTGCCGGGAATACGCAGTATTTT.

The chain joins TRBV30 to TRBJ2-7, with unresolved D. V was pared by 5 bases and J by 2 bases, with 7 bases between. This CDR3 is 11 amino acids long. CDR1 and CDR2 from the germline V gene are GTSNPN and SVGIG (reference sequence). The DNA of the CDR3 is TGTGCCTGGGGAGCGACCTACGAGCAGTACTTC. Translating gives CAWGATYEQYF.

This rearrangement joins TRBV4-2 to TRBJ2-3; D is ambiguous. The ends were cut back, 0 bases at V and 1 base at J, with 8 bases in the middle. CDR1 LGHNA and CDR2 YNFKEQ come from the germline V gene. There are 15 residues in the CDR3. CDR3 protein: CASSQDLRGTDTQYF. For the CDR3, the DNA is TGTGCCAGCAGCCAAGATTTGCGAGGCACAGATACGCAGTATTTT.

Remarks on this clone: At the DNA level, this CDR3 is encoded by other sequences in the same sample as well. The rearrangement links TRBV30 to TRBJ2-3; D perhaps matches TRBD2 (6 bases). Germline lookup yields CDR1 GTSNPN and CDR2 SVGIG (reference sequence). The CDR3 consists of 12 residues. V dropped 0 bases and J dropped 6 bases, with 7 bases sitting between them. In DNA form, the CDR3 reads TGTGCCTGGAGTGTACGGGGGGATACGCAGTATTTT. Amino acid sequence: CAWSVRGDTQYF.